Listed below are T cell receptor beta chains from one sample, sequenced in a study of CD8 T cells in Susac syndrome. A single record per CDR3 protein comes from TCRdb applying MiXCR to the immunoSEQ multiplex PCR reads. The table shows around 200,000 distinct CDR3 sequences, with roughly 94% occurring only once. The sequenced sample was CD4+ T cells from PBMCs. These receptors were collected from a human donor in good health. Each CDR3 is given with its conserved first and last residue. The order of the fields is V gene, CDR3 protein.

V: TRBV27
CDR3: CASSLQGALGEQYF

V: TRBV6-2/TRBV6-3
CDR3: CASSRGGAYEQYF

V: TRBV11-2
CDR3: CASNPRWGQGSYEQYF

V: TRBV5-1
CDR3: CASSLNEFNQPQHF

V: TRBV12-3/TRBV12-4
CDR3: CASSLTGTNYGYTF

V: TRBV4-1
CDR3: CASSLSFPVYSNQPQHF

V: TRBV20-1
CDR3: CSASAGEVGETQYF

V: TRBV6-5
CDR3: CASSRDTEETQYF

V: TRBV20-1
CDR3: CSARANGRAEAFF

V: TRBV24-1
CDR3: CATSDWDSSTDTQYF

V: TRBV27
CDR3: CATRDRGIETQYF

V: TRBV2
CDR3: CASRISGTGETQYF

V: TRBV29-1
CDR3: CSVGQGYTDTQYF

V: TRBV9
CDR3: CASSVVPGYTGELFF

V: TRBV29-1
CDR3: CSVRGVGATTDTQYF

V: TRBV14
CDR3: CASSQARVRELFF

V: TRBV30
CDR3: CAWTSGRNEQFF

V: TRBV29-1
CDR3: CSVLDTIDQPQHF

V: TRBV7-6
CDR3: CASSELGRSSGNTIYF

V: TRBV4-3
CDR3: CASSQADRQGAYEQYF

V: TRBV2
CDR3: CASSPQVRIQGSYGYTF

V: TRBV28
CDR3: CASKGTSGRFNEQFF

V: TRBV29-1
CDR3: CSVRTGANSLNTEAFF

V: TRBV19
CDR3: CASSVSGPYNEQFF

V: TRBV10-2
CDR3: CASSGPSLTGTSGSTDTQYF

V: TRBV7-2
CDR3: CASSLRLAGAGANVLTF

V: TRBV4-1
CDR3: CASSQDRDQLEETQYF

V: TRBV7-8
CDR3: CASSSRLAGKYEQFF

V: TRBV9
CDR3: CASSRTGRGEKLFF

V: TRBV12-3/TRBV12-4
CDR3: CASSSGGAGTGELFF

V: TRBV5-1
CDR3: CASTLRGVNEQYF

V: TRBV29-1
CDR3: CSVGQGRYEQYF

V: TRBV4-2
CDR3: CASSQGRGSKKHQPQHF

V: TRBV4-1
CDR3: CASSQQAGQGSETQYF

V: TRBV29-1
CDR3: CSVRSPQVPNTGELFF

V: TRBV5-1
CDR3: CASSETPGQTNEKLFF

V: TRBV20-1
CDR3: CSARTPMTEAFF

V: TRBV18
CDR3: CASSPPGARTDTQYF

V: TRBV12-3/TRBV12-4
CDR3: CASSTVGQGIHQPQHF

V: TRBV29-1
CDR3: CSGRTESNTGELFF

V: TRBV5-6
CDR3: CASSPVYSRTDTQYF

V: TRBV12-3/TRBV12-4
CDR3: CASSLGGADTQYF

V: TRBV20-1
CDR3: CSAPGQTNTEAFF

V: TRBV27
CDR3: CASRRIRTGQETQYF